The rows below give T cell receptor beta chains drawn from one sample of a study of T cells in Graves' hyperthyroidism and ophthalmopathy. Each CDR3 protein gets one entry after TCRdb re-called the multiplex PCR reads with MiXCR. Of a few hundred thousand distinct CDR3 sequences listed, around 20% are singletons. The specimen was blood. The source is a man between 18 and 35 years old with Graves' hyperthyroidism. CDR3s include the opening cysteine and the closing phenylalanine or tryptophan. A D gene is named only where the DNA matches it firmly. Only part of the rows carry a size: once, few, many, or a class if the clone is expanded.

>TRBV12-3/TRBV12-4|many|TRBJ2-2|.
TGTGCCAGCAAGATGGGGACGAACACCGGGGAGCTGTTTTTT
CASKMGTNTGELFF
>TRBV28|few|TRBJ1-5|TRBD1
TGTGCCAGCAGTCCGCATACAGGGGCGGGCAATCAGCCCCAGCATTTT
CASSPHTGAGNQPQHF
>TRBV2|.|TRBJ2-5|.
TGTGCCAGCAGCGATATACAAGAGACCCAGTACTTC
CASSDIQETQYF
>TRBV29-1|.|TRBJ2-7|.
TGCAGCGCTTCGGGACGGATGCGCTCCTACGAGCAGTACTTC
CSASGRMRSYEQYF
>TRBV4-1|few|TRBJ2-7|TRBD1
TGCGCCAGCAGCCAAGCTACAGGGGGCCAATCCGAGCAGTACTTC
CASSQATGGQSEQYF
>TRBV12-3/TRBV12-4|many|TRBJ1-1|.
TGTGCCAGCAGTTTTTCCCGAAATCTGAGGACTGAAGCTTTCTTT
CASSFSRNLRTEAFF
>TRBV29-1|many|TRBJ2-7|TRBD1
TGCAGCGCTCGGGACAGGCCGTGGTACGAGCAGTACTTC
CSARDRPWYEQYF
>TRBV29-1|many|TRBJ1-2|TRBD1
TGCAGCGTTACAGGGGCCTATGGCTACACCTTC
CSVTGAYGYTF
>TRBV4-1|.|TRBJ2-5|TRBD1
TGCGCCAGCAGCCAACGACAGGGAGTAGGAGAGACCCAGTACTTC
CASSQRQGVGETQYF
>TRBV6-5|many|TRBJ2-7|.
TGTGCCAGCAGGTGGCGGGCGGGCGGCGAGCAGTACTTC
CASRWRAGGEQYF
>TRBV6-5|many|TRBJ1-1|.
TGTGCCAGCAGTTACCAACGAGGGGAAGCTTTCTTT
CASSYQRGEAFF
>TRBV6-1|.|TRBJ1-5|.
TGTGCCAGCAGATCGGCAGGGGATAGTTATAGCAATCAGCCCCAGCATTTT
CASRSAGDSYSNQPQHF
>TRBV29-1|.|TRBJ2-7|.
TGCAGCGTTGAAGACAGGGGCTACTACGAGCAGTACTTC
CSVEDRGYYEQYF
>TRBV4-1|.|TRBJ1-1|.
TGCGCCAGCAGCCAAGATGGGAGAACCAGGGTGAACACTGAAGCTTTCTTT
CASSQDGRTRVNTEAFF
>TRBV6-2/TRBV6-3|.|TRBJ2-5|TRBD2
TGTGCCAGCAGAACGGACAGGGGCACGACTAGCGGGAGACAAGAGACCCAGTACTTC
CASRTDRGTTSGRQETQYF
>TRBV20-1|.|TRBJ1-2|.
TGCAGTGCTGGAGACGGAGGACAGACCTATGGCTACACCTTC
CSAGDGGQTYGYTF
>TRBV2|few|TRBJ1-1|TRBD1
TGTGCCAGCACCACCTTGACAGGGGGCCGAACTGAAGCTTTCTTT
CASTTLTGGRTEAFF
>TRBV2|many|TRBJ1-1|.
TGTGCCAGCAGTGAATCCGGGGTCACTGAAGCTTTCTTT
CASSESGVTEAFF
>TRBV10-3|many|TRBJ2-5|.
TGTGCCATCAGTGGGGGGGCGGACCAAGAGACCCAGTACTTC
CAISGGADQETQYF
>TRBV2|many|TRBJ1-6|.
TGTGCCAGCAGTGCCTTGGACTATAATTCACCCCTCCACTTT
CASSALDYNSPLHF
>TRBV13|many|TRBJ2-5|.
TGTGCCAGCAGCTTAAGGGGTACCATCGAGGAGACCCAGTACTTC
CASSLRGTIEETQYF
>TRBV7-8|.|TRBJ2-5|.
TGTGCCAGCAGCTTACGGGGACATTTCCAAGAGACCCAGTACTTC
CASSLRGHFQETQYF
>TRBV6-2/TRBV6-3|many|TRBJ1-1|.
TGTGCCAGCTTGACGAACACTGAAGCTTTCTTT
CASLTNTEAFF
>TRBV3-1|.|TRBJ2-2|.
TGTGCCAGCAGCCAAGCTCTGGAGGGGGAGCTGTTTTTT
CASSQALEGELFF
>TRBV12-3/TRBV12-4|many|TRBJ2-7|.
TGTGCCAGCAGTTTCACGACGGCATCCTACGAGCAGTACTTC
CASSFTTASYEQYF
>TRBV6-5|many|TRBJ2-5|.
TGTGCCAGCAGTTACACGGCGACCCAAGAGACCCAGTACTTC
CASSYTATQETQYF
>TRBV12-3/TRBV12-4|few|TRBJ1-4|.
TGTGCCAGCAGTTCGACAGGTGAAAAACTGTTTTTT
CASSSTGEKLFF
>TRBV28|few|TRBJ2-2|.
TGTGCCAGCAACCCCGGGTACCTGAACACCGGGGAGCTGTTTTTT
CASNPGYLNTGELFF
>TRBV20-1|many|TRBJ2-7|TRBD2
TGCAGTGCTGTACTAGCGGGGGGGAGGAACGAGCAGTACTTC
CSAVLAGGRNEQYF
>TRBV5-1|few|TRBJ1-2|TRBD1
TGTGCCAGCAGCCCCGGACAGGGCCCTTATGGCTACACCTTC
CASSPGQGPYGYTF
>TRBV12-3/TRBV12-4|.|TRBJ1-5|.
TGTGCCAGCAGTTTAATCGGCAGCGATCAGCCCCAGCATTTT
CASSLIGSDQPQHF
>TRBV12-3/TRBV12-4|.|TRBJ1-2|.
TGTGCCATCCCAACACACTATGGCTACACCTTC
CAIPTHYGYTF
>TRBV6-2/TRBV6-3|few|TRBJ1-5|.
TGTGCCAGCACCACCCTTAATCCCCCTCAGCCCCAGCATTTT
CASTTLNPPQPQHF
>TRBV28|many|TRBJ1-1|.
TGTGCCAGCAAGGACACCCGAGACGCTTTCTTT
CASKDTRDAFF
>TRBV10-3|once|TRBJ1-5|.
TGTGCCATCAGTGAGGAAGTTGCTCAGCCCCAGCATTTT
CAISEEVAQPQHF
>TRBV6-5|.|TRBJ2-7|.
TGTGCCAGCAGTTACTCTTCTTCCCGAATCACCTACGAGCAGTACTTC
CASSYSSSRITYEQYF
>TRBV25-1|.|TRBJ2-5|TRBD1
TGTGCCAGCAGTGAGGGACAGTTCACACTAGGGGAGACCCAGTACTTC
CASSEGQFTLGETQYF
>TRBV7-6|many|TRBJ2-5|TRBD1
TGTGCCAGCAGCTCCGGGACAGGGTTAGAGACCCAGTACTTC
CASSSGTGLETQYF
>TRBV20-1|.|TRBJ2-5|TRBD2
TGCAGTGCTAGAGATACGCCTAGCGGGGGGGAGACCCAGTACTTC
CSARDTPSGGETQYF
>TRBV12-3/TRBV12-4|.|TRBJ1-6|TRBD1
TGTGCCAGCAGTTTATTTGTGGGGGACAGTTCACCCCTCCACTTT
CASSLFVGDSSPLHF
>TRBV13|.|TRBJ1-1|TRBD1
TGTGCCAGCAGCTCCTTCGGACAGGGCTTATGGGAGGACACTGAAGCTTTCTTT
CASSSFGQGLWEDTEAFF
>TRBV28|few|TRBJ2-2|TRBD1
TGTGCCAGCAGTTCACAGGGGTACGCCGGGGAGCTGTTTTTT
CASSSQGYAGELFF
>TRBV12-3/TRBV12-4|many|TRBJ2-5|.
TGTGCCAGCAGTTCCGCGGGGTGGGAGACCCAGTACTTC
CASSSAGWETQYF
>TRBV10-1|many|TRBJ1-1|TRBD1
TGCGCCAGCAGCCAATTCACCGGGACAGGGGTTGCTGGGACTGAAGCTTTCTTT
CASSQFTGTGVAGTEAFF
>TRBV28|many|TRBJ1-5|TRBD1
TGTGCCAGCAACCTGGACAGGATAGGGGCAATAGGCAATCAGCCCCAGCATTTT
CASNLDRIGAIGNQPQHF